Following are 12 T cell receptor beta chains from one sample sequenced in a study of shared clonotypes between healthy human individuals. Measured with immunoSEQ multiplex PCR; TCRdb has only the in-frame clones, and not every one. Of about 1.1 million clones detected, around three quarters appear once; the ten largest clones hold 0.89%. The material sequenced was memory CD4+ T cells from PBMCs. Documented subset: CD45RA-negative fraction. These receptors came from a man aged 18 to 30 in good health. Some clones in this sample may be carry-over from other donors' samples.

This clone was recorded a few times. The chain uses TRBV6-5 and TRBJ1-2; TRBD1 aligns across 8 bases. V was pared by 9 bases and J by 4 bases, with 10 bases of the junction left unmatched. The CDR3 has 14 residues. Per germline, CDR1 MNHEY and CDR2 SVGAGI. The CDR3 sequence is CASGIGTGLYGYTF. CDR3 nucleotide sequence: TGTGCCAGTGGAATCGGGACAGGACTCTATGGCTACACCTTC.

This clone was observed many times. Other DNA sequences in this sample translate to the same CDR3. J is TRBJ2-1 and V is TRBV28; D is unresolved. Germline lookup yields CDR1 MDHEN and CDR2 SYDVKM. V was clipped by 4 bases and J by 2 bases, with 6 bases between them. The CDR3 totals 13 residues. The CDR3 DNA reads as TGTGCCAGCAGTTCAGGAGCCTACAATGAGCAGTTCTTC. The encoded protein is CASSSGAYNEQFF.

Remarks on this clone: The sample carries other DNA sequences with the same CDR3. The V and J genes are TRBV11-3 and TRBJ1-1; the D gene is possibly TRBD1 (6 bases). Germline-derived CDR1 and CDR2 are SGHNT and YENEEA. CDR3 size: 14 residues. The ends were cut back, 2 bases at V and 2 bases at J, with 9 bases in the middle. The CDR3 sequence is CASSLSGVNTEAFF. In DNA form, the CDR3 reads TGTGCCAGCAGCTTATCAGGGGTTAACACTGAAGCTTTCTTT.

CDR3 sequence reads: CASSRIPAETQYF. The CDR3, as DNA: TGTGCCAGCAGCCGCATCCCTGCGGAGACCCAGTACTTC. The chain is built from TRBV2 and TRBJ2-5, with no clear D. V was trimmed by 6 bases and J by 5 bases, leaving 13 bases between them. The CDR3 runs to 13 residues. The germline gives CDR1 SNHLY, CDR2 FYNNEI. The variable domain in full, completed from reference TRBV2 and TRBJ2-5, reads EPEVTQTPSHQVTQMGQEVILRCVPISNHLYFYWYRQILGQKVEFLVSFYNNEISEKSEIFDDQFSVERPDGSNFTLKIRSTKLEDSAMYFCASSRIPAETQYFGPGTRLLVL.

This clone was counted a single time. The same CDR3 arises from other DNA sequences in this sample as well. In nucleotides, the CDR3 is TGCGCCAGCAGCTTAACAGGGGGCGATCAGCCCCAGCATTTT. Its translation is CASSLTGGDQPQHF. The J gene is TRBJ1-5, the V gene TRBV5-1; 9 positions agree with TRBD1. The CDR3 is 14 residues long. The V and J ends lost 2 bases and 5 bases, in that order; junction bases with no gene match: 2. Germline CDR1 SGHRS, CDR2 YFSETQ.

This clone showed up just a few times. The rearrangement uses TRBV6-1 and TRBJ2-5; TRBD2 aligns across 7 bases. The CDR3 has 16 amino acids. The V gene end was trimmed by 2 bases and the J gene end by 8 bases; junction bases not matched to a gene: 14. Looked up from germline, CDR1 is MNHNS and CDR2 is SASEGT. CDR3: CASSERASGSKRTQYF. DNA for the CDR3: TGTGCCAGCAGTGAAAGGGCTAGCGGATCCAAGAGAACCCAGTACTTC.

Here the CDR3 DNA reads TGTGCCAGCAGTCCCCCGGGACAGGGGACTTTCTTT. Its protein product is CASSPPGQGTFF. This chain connects TRBV28 to TRBJ1-1; 10 bases agree with TRBD1. Germline V CDR1 and CDR2: MDHEN, SYDVKM. The CDR3 contains 12 residues. V gave up 5 bases and J gave up 12 bases; unmatched junction bases: 6.

The chain combines TRBV10-3 with TRBJ2-1; 10 bases line up with TRBD2. This CDR3 is 15 amino acids long. Germline assignment: CDR1 ENHRY and CDR2 SYGVKD. The junction had 8 bases not matched to a gene; V was cut back by 6 bases and J by 6 bases. The CDR3 nucleotides read TGTGCCATCAGCGGGGGGGCTAGCGGGAGCAATGAGCAGTTCTTC. This sequence encodes CAISGGASGSNEQFF.

The CDR3 loop is CASSPRTGANEKLFF. The CDR3 DNA is TGTGCCAGCAGCCCACGAACAGGGGCTAATGAAAAACTGTTTTTT. V is TRBV9 and J is TRBJ1-4; TRBD1 matches 7 bases. The V gene's germline CDR1 is SGDLS and CDR2 YYNGEE. This CDR3 is built from 15 residues. V was clipped by 4 bases and J by 3 bases; unmatched bases: 6.

The V call is TRBV7-9, the J call TRBJ2-1; unclear D gene. From germline, CDR1 is SEHNR and CDR2 FQNEAQ (reference sequence). V lost 1 base and J lost 2, with 6 bases in between. The CDR3 spans 14 residues. CDR3 DNA sequence: TGTGCCAGCAGCTTAGTAGGGACCTACAATGAGCAGTTCTTC. It yields the protein CASSLVGTYNEQFF.

The chain recombines TRBV4-3 with TRBJ1-1; D remains unclear. V dropped 5 bases and J dropped 1 base, with 5 bases sitting between them. Germline V gene lookup returns CDR1 LGHNA and CDR2 YSLEER. This CDR3 comprises 12 residues. The CDR3 spells CASSNPNTEAFF. The CDR3 bases are TGCGCCAGCAGCAATCCGAACACTGAAGCTTTCTTT.

As for this clone: The germline gene is not matched at one end of the junction; a read error may be the cause. This sequence joins TRBV5-1 and TRBJ1-1; D not resolved. The CDR3 runs to 13 residues. Germline loops: CDR1 SGHRS, CDR2 YFSETQ. CDR3 DNA sequence: TGCGCCAACAGCTTCGGACCGAACACTGAAGCTTTCTTT. Protein product: CANSFGPNTEAFF.